A single sample is the source of the 27 T cell receptor beta chains below, sequenced in a study of T cells in Graves' hyperthyroidism and ophthalmopathy. The investigators amplified TCR beta CDR3 regions from RNA transcripts. When the TCR CDR3 underwent first-round RT-PCR, the HTBI primer set was used. In TCRdb, the multiplex PCR reads were re-called with MiXCR into one record per CDR3 protein. The sample yields over 500,000 distinct CDR3 sequences, more than 15% seen once. Sequencing was carried out using blood. The source is a woman aged 30 to 39 with Graves' ophthalmopathy.

This clonotype occurred many times. The chain recombines TRBV18 with TRBJ1-4; D is unresolved. The germline V and J ends were trimmed by 6 bases and 7 bases, with 15 bases remaining between them. The CDR3 is 14 amino acids. Germline V lookup: CDR1 KGHSH, CDR2 LQKENI. The CDR3 DNA follows: TGTGCCAGCTCCCCGACATCGGAGGGTGAAAAACTGTTTTTT. Translating it yields CASSPTSEGEKLFF.

V usage is TRBV4-3 and J usage is TRBJ2-6; perhaps TRBD1 as D (5 bases). This CDR3 comprises 23 residues. V shed 0 bases and J shed 2 bases, with 29 bases lying between them. The germline V gene has CDR1 LGHNA and CDR2 YSLEER. The CDR3 sequence is CASSQDFLQGINFIGPGANVLTF. In DNA, the CDR3 is TGCGCCAGCAGCCAAGATTTCCTTCAGGGCATAAATTTTATAGGACCTGGGGCCAACGTCCTGACTTTC.

Regarding this clonotype: A much larger clone lies one base from this, so it may be a read error. The V and J genes are TRBV20-1 and TRBJ2-3, with 10 bases fitting TRBD2. The CDR3 consists of 16 residues. CDR1 DFQATT and CDR2 SNEGSKA come from the germline V gene (reference sequence). The trim removed 2 bases at V and 3 bases at J, leaving 8 bases unmatched. The CDR3 protein is CSARTSGARGTDTQYF. The CDR3 DNA sequence: TGCAGTGCTAGAACTAGCGGGGCACGAGGTACAGATACGCAGTATTTT.

This clonotype showed up just a few times. With a much larger clone just one base away, this may be a read error. The V call is TRBV28, the J call TRBJ2-1; the match to TRBD1 covers 7 bases. The germline CDR1 and CDR2 sequences are MDHEN and SYDVKM. This CDR3 comprises 12 residues. V gave up 6 bases and J gave up 8 bases; unmatched junction bases: 4. This CDR3 reads CASRTGFDEQFF. In nucleotides, the CDR3 is TGTGCCAGCAGGACAGGGTTCGATGAGCAGTTCTTC.

The genes are TRBV30 and TRBJ1-6; D not certain. V dropped 3 bases and J dropped 0 bases, with 12 bases sitting between them. The CDR3 covers 16 residues. CDR1 and CDR2 from the germline V gene are GTSNPN and SVGIG (reference sequence). The CDR3 nucleotides read TGTGCCTGGAGAATAGCCTTGAGCTCCTATAATTCACCCCTCCACTTT. This translates into CAWRIALSSYNSPLHF.

This clonotype was found a few times. The chain combines TRBV28 with TRBJ2-1, with D possibly being TRBD1 (6 bases). CDR1 and CDR2 from the germline V gene are MDHEN and SYDVKM. This CDR3 contains 14 residues. Trimming left V 5 bases short and J 3 bases short, with 11 bases between. CDR3 amino acids: CASSEGEIYNEQFF. Here the CDR3 DNA reads TGTGCCAGCAGTGAGGGGGAGATCTACAATGAGCAGTTCTTC.

The chain uses TRBV10-3 and TRBJ1-2, with D maybe TRBD1 (5 bases). This CDR3 contains 14 residues. The ends were cut back, 0 bases at V and 4 bases at J, with 9 bases in the middle. The V gene's germline CDR1 is ENHRY and CDR2 SYGVKD. CDR3 nucleotides: TGTGCCATCAGTGAGTCCGGCAGGGCCTATGGCTACACCTTC. Translation gives CAISESGRAYGYTF.

Worth noting for this clonotype: With a much larger clone just one base away, this may be a read error. V gene TRBV4-3 combines with J gene TRBJ2-7; no reliable D call. The J call may be in error: the DNA end matches TRBJ2-1 better. CDR1 is LGHNA, CDR2 YSLEER, per germline. The CDR3 runs 15 residues. The DNA for the CDR3 is TGCGCCAGCAGCCAAGAGGCAACGAGCTCCTACGAGCAGTTCTTC. This sequence encodes CASSQEATSSYEQFF.

This clonotype was recorded a few times. This chain's CDR3 is CSAILGGSDGELFF. The CDR3 DNA reads as TGCAGTGCCATACTGGGGGGGAGCGACGGGGAGCTGTTTTTT. The chain couples TRBV20-1 to TRBJ2-2; TRBD2 agrees at 7 bases. CDR1 DFQATT and CDR2 SNEGSKA come from the germline V gene (reference sequence). This CDR3 comprises 14 residues. Losses at the gene ends were 6 bases for V and 7 bases for J; bases not matched to a gene: 11.

Ten or more counts support this clonotype. The V gene is TRBV5-1, the J gene TRBJ2-1; the D gene could be TRBD1 or TRBD2 (5 bases each). This CDR3 has 14 residues. Germline V CDR1 and CDR2: SGHRS, YFSETQ. Trimming pared 4 bases from V and 7 bases from J, leaving 15 bases between. The CDR3 protein is CASSAWDAENEQFF. In DNA form, the CDR3 reads TGCGCCAGCAGCGCCTGGGACGCCGAAAATGAGCAGTTCTTC.

In the case of this clonotype: A clone one base away is much larger, so this may be a read error. The chain is built from TRBV7-2 and TRBJ2-3, with TRBD2 matching 7 bases. Germline-derived CDR1 and CDR2 are SGHTA and FQGNSA. V lost 5 bases to trimming and J lost 2 bases; unmatched junction nucleotides: 7. The CDR3 totals 15 residues. The CDR3 region is CASSPGLTDTDTQYF. CDR3 nucleotide sequence: TGTGCCAGCAGCCCGGGACTAACGGACACAGATACGCAGTATTTT. Full variable domain (remainder filled in from reference TRBV7-2 and TRBJ2-3): GAGVSQSPSNKVTEKGKDVELRCDPISGHTALYWYRQSLGQGLEFLIYFQGNSAPDKSGLPSDRFSAERTGGSVSTLTIQRTQQEDSAVYLCASSPGLTDTDTQYFGPGTRLTVL.

In regard to this clonotype: A much bigger clone sits one base away, suggesting this may be a read error. This sequence joins TRBV27 and TRBJ2-1; D is uncertain. Per the germline V gene, CDR1 is MNHEY and CDR2 is SMNVEV (reference sequence). Trimming stripped 6 bases from V and 7 bases from J, with 19 bases between. This CDR3 region has 15 residues. The CDR3 sequence: CASSTEPLGVNEQFF. The CDR3 DNA reads as TGTGCCAGCAGCACTGAACCGCTAGGTGTTAATGAGCAGTTCTTC.

This clonotype was detected only a few times. This rearrangement joins TRBV7-8 to TRBJ2-2, with 11 bases that match TRBD2. CDR1 SGHVS and CDR2 FQNEAQ come from the germline V gene. The CDR3 consists of 13 residues. The V gene end was trimmed by 2 bases and the J gene end by 16 bases; junction bases not matched to a gene: 6. The CDR3 sequence is CASSLRGTSGSFF. In nucleotides, the CDR3 is TGTGCCAGCAGCTTACGGGGGACTAGCGGTTCGTTTTTT.

This clonotype was counted many times. This chain connects TRBV2 to TRBJ1-5; a weak D match, TRBD1 (6 bases). The V end lost 7 bases, the J end lost 6 bases, and 13 bases lay between the germline ends. CDR3 length: 13 residues. Germline CDR1 is SNHLY and CDR2 is FYNNEI. DNA of the CDR3: TGTGCCAGCAACAGGGAACAAGGTCAGCCCCAGCATTTT. As protein: CASNREQGQPQHF.

The chain joins TRBV10-2 to TRBJ1-4; TRBD1 matches at 7 bases. Germline lookup yields CDR1 WSHSY and CDR2 SAAADI. J gave up 3 bases and V 0 bases, and 13 bases lay outside the gene matches. The CDR3 runs 19 residues. The CDR3 DNA reads as TGCGCCAGCAGTGAGTCGATCGCAGGGGGAGTTTCATCTAATGAAAAACTGTTTTTT. It translates to CASSESIAGGVSSNEKLFF.

In its sample, this clonotype was seen many times. The J gene is TRBJ2-5, the V gene TRBV2; 10 bases agree with TRBD2. Germline trimming cut 6 bases from V and 5 bases from J; bases unmatched to any gene: 9. Germline loops: CDR1 SNHLY, CDR2 FYNNEI. The CDR3 loop spans 15 amino acids. The CDR3 spells CASSWSSGSSETQYF. In DNA, the CDR3 is TGTGCCAGCAGCTGGTCTAGCGGGAGTAGTGAGACCCAGTACTTC.

As regards this clonotype: A much larger clone lies a single base off, so this may be a read error. The CDR3 sequence is CASSRRLGATVTQYF. The CDR3 region has the DNA TGTGCCAGCAGCCGACGGTTGGGGGCCACAGTTACGCAGTATTTT. The chain carries TRBV12-3 or TRBV12-4 and TRBJ2-3, with a tentative D call TRBD1 (6 bases). The CDR3 is 15 residues long.

This clonotype has more than one count but fewer than ten. The chain has TRBV20-1 and TRBJ2-1; 8 positions match TRBD1. Germline CDR1 reads DFQATT; CDR2 reads SNEGSKA (reference sequence). The CDR3 is 16 amino acids. Germline trimming cut 7 bases from V and 1 base from J; bases unmatched to any gene: 12. The CDR3, as DNA: TGCAGTGTATCAGGGGGCCCCGCTAGTTCCTACAATGAGCAGTTCTTC. Translation: CSVSGGPASSYNEQFF.

In its sample, this clonotype was seen many times. This chain connects TRBV6-1 to TRBJ2-1; 8 positions match TRBD1. V shed 5 bases and J 8 bases; nucleotides not matched to a gene: 14. The germline gives CDR1 MNHNS, CDR2 SASEGT. The CDR3 covers 16 residues. The CDR3 spells CASSPPTGVGGHEQFF. The CDR3 nucleotides read TGTGCCAGCAGTCCCCCGACAGGGGTGGGGGGCCATGAGCAGTTCTTC.

The chain is built from TRBV7-8 and TRBJ1-4, with 7 positions matching TRBD1. CDR1 and CDR2 (germline): SGHVS, FQNEAQ. The CDR3 has 14 residues. Trimming took 4 bases from V and 3 from J; bases not matched to a gene: 2. CDR3: CASSSGQANEKLFF. The CDR3, as DNA: TGTGCCAGCAGCTCCGGACAGGCTAATGAAAAACTGTTTTTT.

This clonotype was detected ten times or more. The V gene is TRBV11-2, the J gene TRBJ1-2; TRBD1 agrees at 9 bases. After removal of 0 bases from V and 8 bases from J, the junction contained 7 bases not matched to a gene. The germline CDR1 and CDR2 sequences are SGHAT and FQNNGV. The CDR3 is 15 residues long. The CDR3 DNA reads TGTGCCAGCAGCTTAGATTACCCTGGGACAGGGGGCTACACCTTC. Translated, it gives CASSLDYPGTGGYTF.

This clonotype was seen a handful of times. The chain joins TRBV7-9 to TRBJ2-7; D may be TRBD1 or TRBD2 (5 bases each). The CDR3 sequence is 13 residues long. The germline gives CDR1 SEHNR, CDR2 FQNEAQ (reference sequence). Trimming took off 0 bases at V and 6 bases at J, with 9 bases between the two ends. The CDR3 sequence is CASSLAGTFEQYF. The CDR3 DNA is TGTGCCAGCAGCTTAGCGGGGACGTTCGAGCAGTACTTC.

This clonotype was seen many times. The chain is built from TRBV7-2 and TRBJ2-2; 9 nucleotides align to TRBD2. CDR3 length: 15 amino acids. V gave up 5 bases and J gave up 9 bases; unmatched junction bases: 10. The germline gives CDR1 SGHTA, CDR2 FQGNSA. CDR3 sequence: CASSTTAGGGRELFF. In DNA, the CDR3 is TGTGCCAGCAGCACAACAGCGGGAGGAGGCCGGGAGCTGTTTTTT.

This clonotype was picked up a small number of times. The rearrangement uses TRBV6-2 or TRBV6-3 and TRBJ2-1, with a weak D call TRBD2 (6 bases). V was pared by 6 bases and J by 7 bases, with 19 bases between. From germline, CDR1 is MNHEY and CDR2 SVGEGT. The CDR3 has 15 amino acids. Here the CDR3 DNA reads TGTGCCAGCAGCCCGGGACTGGCCACTAGGAATGAGCAGTTCTTC. Amino acid sequence: CASSPGLATRNEQFF.

The chain uses TRBV12-3 or TRBV12-4 and TRBJ2-7; 9 bases line up with TRBD1. V was clipped by 6 bases and J by 4 bases; unmatched bases: 4. The CDR3 runs 13 residues. The CDR3: CASRPGQGYEQYF. The CDR3 DNA is TGTGCCAGCAGGCCGGGACAGGGTTACGAGCAGTACTTC.

This clonotype was counted ten times or more. The V call is TRBV12-3 or TRBV12-4, the J call TRBJ1-3, with D possibly matching TRBD1 (5 bases). Trimming shortened V by 6 bases and J by 2 bases, and 32 bases separated the two germline ends. This CDR3 spans 21 amino acids. The CDR3, as DNA: TGTGCCAGCAGCTTAAGTTTTGGGGGAAGTATCGGCCGTGAGACTGGAAACACCATATATTTT. Its protein is CASSLSFGGSIGRETGNTIYF.

This clonotype has just a few counts. CDR3 nucleotide sequence: TGTGCCAGCAGTTTTCATCTAGCGGGAGGTACTTCGTACGAGCAGTACTTC. Translation: CASSFHLAGGTSYEQYF. The chain recombines TRBV28 with TRBJ2-7; 11 bases are shared with TRBD2. Germline CDR1 is MDHEN and CDR2 is SYDVKM. CDR3 size: 17 residues. After removal of 3 bases from V and 4 bases from J, the junction contained 11 bases not matched to a gene.